This TCR beta chain derives from a study of blood T cell repertoires in COVID-19. For the study at large: COVID-19 samples collected from the United States, Italy and Spain covered acute and convalescent phases. Sample material is recorded as cDNA or gDNA derived from T cells, B-cell-depleted T cells, or PBMCs.

The assay was immunoSEQ multiplex PCR, and TCRdb's table has in-frame clones only and misses some. The sample carries fewer than 350,000 clones, roughly nine tenths recorded once. In germline, CDR1 is SGHNT, CDR2 YYREEE (reference sequence). The CDR3 contains 15 residues. Trimming cost V 2 bases and J 5 bases; bases outside gene matches: 5. Source material: peripheral blood. This TCR was sampled from a woman aged 25 to 39 with COVID-19, enrolled during active disease. This chain links TRBV5-4 with TRBJ2-1; 9 bases map to TRBD2. CDR3 nucleotides: TGTGCCAGCAGCTTTCCTAGCGGGGACGACAATGAGCAGTTCTTC. Translating gives CASSFPSGDDNEQFF.